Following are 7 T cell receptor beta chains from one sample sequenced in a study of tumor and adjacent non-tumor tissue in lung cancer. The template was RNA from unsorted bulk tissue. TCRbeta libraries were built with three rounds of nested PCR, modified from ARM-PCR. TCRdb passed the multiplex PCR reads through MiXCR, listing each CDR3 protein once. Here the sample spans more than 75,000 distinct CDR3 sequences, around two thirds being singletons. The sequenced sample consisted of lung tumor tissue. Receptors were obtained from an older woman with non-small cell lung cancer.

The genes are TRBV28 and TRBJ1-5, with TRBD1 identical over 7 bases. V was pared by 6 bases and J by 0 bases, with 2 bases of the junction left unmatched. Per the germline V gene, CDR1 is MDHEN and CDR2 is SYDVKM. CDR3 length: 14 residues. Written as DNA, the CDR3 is TGTGCCAGCAGGGGGACAGCTAGCAATCAGCCCCAGCATTTT. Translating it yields CASRGTASNQPQHF.

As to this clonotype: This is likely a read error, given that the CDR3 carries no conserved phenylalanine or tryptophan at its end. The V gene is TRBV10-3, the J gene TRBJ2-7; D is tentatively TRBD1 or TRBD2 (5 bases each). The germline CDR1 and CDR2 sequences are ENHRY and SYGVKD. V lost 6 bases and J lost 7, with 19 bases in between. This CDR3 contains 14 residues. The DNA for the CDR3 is TGTGCCATCAGGAATCCCGGGATAGGGGAAGAGCAGTACTAC. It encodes CAIRNPGIGEEQYY.

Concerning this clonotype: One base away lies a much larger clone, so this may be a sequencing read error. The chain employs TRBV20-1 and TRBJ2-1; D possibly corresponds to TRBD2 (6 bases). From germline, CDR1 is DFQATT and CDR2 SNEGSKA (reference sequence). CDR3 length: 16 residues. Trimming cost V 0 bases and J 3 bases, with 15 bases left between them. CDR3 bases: TGCAGTGCTAGAGACCTAGGCGGGAAGAACTACAATGAGCAGTTCTTC. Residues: CSARDLGGKNYNEQFF.

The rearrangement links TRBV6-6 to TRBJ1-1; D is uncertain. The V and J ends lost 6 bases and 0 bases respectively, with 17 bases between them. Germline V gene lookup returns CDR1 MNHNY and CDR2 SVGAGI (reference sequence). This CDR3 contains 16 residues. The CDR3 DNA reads TGTGCCAGCAGACACACCCCCTTCTCAGTGAACACTGAAGCTTTCTTT. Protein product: CASRHTPFSVNTEAFF.

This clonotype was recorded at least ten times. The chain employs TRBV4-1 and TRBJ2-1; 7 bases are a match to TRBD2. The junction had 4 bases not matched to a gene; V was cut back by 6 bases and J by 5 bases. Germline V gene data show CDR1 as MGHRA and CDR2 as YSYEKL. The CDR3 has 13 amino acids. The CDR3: CASRGGRNNEQFF. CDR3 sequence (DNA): TGCGCCAGCAGGGGGGGGAGAAACAATGAGCAGTTCTTC.

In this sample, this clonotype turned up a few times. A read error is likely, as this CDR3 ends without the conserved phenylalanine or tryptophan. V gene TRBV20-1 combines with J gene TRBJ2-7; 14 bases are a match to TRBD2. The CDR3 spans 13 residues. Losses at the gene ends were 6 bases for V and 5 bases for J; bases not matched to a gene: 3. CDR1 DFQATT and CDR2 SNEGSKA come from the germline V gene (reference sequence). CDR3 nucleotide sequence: TGCAGTGCCCCGGGACTAGCGGGAGACGAGCAGTACCTC. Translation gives CSAPGLAGDEQYL.

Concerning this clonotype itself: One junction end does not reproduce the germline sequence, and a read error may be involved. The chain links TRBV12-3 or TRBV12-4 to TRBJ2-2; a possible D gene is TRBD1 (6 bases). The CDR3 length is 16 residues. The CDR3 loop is CTSSRNTQGYTGEPFF. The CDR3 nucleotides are TGTACCAGCAGTCGTAATACTCAGGGGTACACCGGGGAGCCGTTTTTT.